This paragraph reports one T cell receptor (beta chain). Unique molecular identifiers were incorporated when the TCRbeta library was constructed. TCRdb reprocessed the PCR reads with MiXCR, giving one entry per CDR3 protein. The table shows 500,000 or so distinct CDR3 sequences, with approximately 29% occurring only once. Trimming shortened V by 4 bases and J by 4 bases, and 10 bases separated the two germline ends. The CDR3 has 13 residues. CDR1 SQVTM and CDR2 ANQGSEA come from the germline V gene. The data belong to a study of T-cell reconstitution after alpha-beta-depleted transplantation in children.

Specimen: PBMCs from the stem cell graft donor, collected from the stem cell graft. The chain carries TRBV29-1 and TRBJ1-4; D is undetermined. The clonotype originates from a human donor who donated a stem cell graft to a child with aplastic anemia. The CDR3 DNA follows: TGCAGCGTTGTAAGTCCGGGTAATGAAAAACTGTTTTTT. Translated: CSVVSPGNEKLFF.